This T cell receptor beta chain was captured in a study of blood T cell repertoires in COVID-19 (dated by TCRdb to about 2020). About the investigation overall: Samples from collaborators originated in the United States, Italy and Spain and spanned both the acute and convalescent phases of COVID-19. The material from the prospective study consisted of cDNA or gDNA derived from T cells, B-cell-depleted T cells, or PBMCs. The dataset comprised deeply sampled blood TCRbeta repertoires from subjects exposed to, actively infected with, or recovered from COVID-19. The repertoires were released in a freely available public database meant as a resource for research on the immune response to SARS-CoV-2. Samples came from the ongoing ImmuneRACE study (first 160 participants) plus 1,254 subjects from 6 global collaborators. The sample metadata nearly always contained a de-identified subject ID, COVID-19 status, age in years and sex. Where HLA class I and class II types were available, the types were taken from metadata supplied by the sample provider, not from assay-based typing.

The CDR3 spans 13 residues, from the cysteine through the phenylalanine. The DNA shown is the 39-base CDR3, in frame from base 1. Unmatched junction bases come to 4, with V trimmed by 5 bases and J by 4 bases. The germline V gene supplies CDR1 SGHTA and CDR2 FQGNSA. What the authors observed across the whole study: The quantity of clinical and demographic metadata differed by source and by participant and was supplied without curation.

A remark on this clone: The clone's antigen remains unknown. No base qualities exist here, and no much larger clone lies one base off it.

TCRbeta CDR3 regions were amplified from genomic DNA by means of the immunoSEQ Assay, a bias-controlled multiplex PCR. In the authors' own workflow: Within the assay, amplification of reference gene primers was used to estimate how many nucleated cells each sample contained. To quantify the absolute abundance of each unique TCRbeta CDR3 rearrangement, sequence reads were collapsed and filtered. For each sample, productive Simpson clonality was calculated by taking the square root of Simpson's diversity index across productive rearrangements. The table comes from immuneACCESS by way of TCRdb, which keeps in-frame sequences with V and J called. Part of the clones is missing from these tables; in studies checked, under half for an unresolved V gene and the rest for unknown reasons. D and trimming were read from the DNA, whereas the V and J calls and clone size are those reported in that table. For this sample the table gives over 250,000 clones, of which about 83% were detected only once. Together, the top ten hold 8.5% to 9.5% of the sample.

A second Seattle source provided samples from volunteer blood donors who had recovered from COVID-19. Each collaborating institution followed its own protocols to collect whole blood in K2EDTA tubes. Collaborator samples were shipped for TCRbeta analysis as frozen whole blood, isolated PBMCs, or DNA extracted from either sample type. The clonotype comes from a woman between 50 and 59 years old who had recovered from COVID-19. This chain is built from TRBV7-2 and TRBJ2-7; the junction holds 8 bases that match TRBD2. Sequenced material: peripheral blood. The nucleotides read TGTGCCAGCAGCCCGGGAGGGGGTTACGAGCAGTACTTC. Its translation is CASSPGGGYEQYF.